The sequence of this TCR beta chain was determined in a study of vaccination effects on CD4 cells after COVID-19. Comment on this clone: Its antigen is unknown.

Before sequencing, viral peptide pools were used by the ViraFEST assay to expand antigen-specific CD4+ T cells. Once cultured for approximately eleven days, the cells underwent separation to obtain CD4+ T cells. Vaccine recipients lacked prior SARS-CoV-2 infection and had negative nucleocapsid antibodies. Cultures used 2 million or so PBMC per well, 9 to 10 IU/ml IL-2 and about 10 ug/ml peptides. The CDR3 runs 13 residues. Trimming shortened V by 4 bases and J by 11 bases, and 15 bases separated the two germline ends. Method: immunoSEQ multiplex PCR; TCRdb's copy keeps in-frame clones and lacks some. Of roughly 63,000 clones detected, about four fifths appear once; the ten largest clones hold 12%.

The chain links TRBV12-3 or TRBV12-4 to TRBJ2-1; TRBD1 is a possible D gene (5 bases). The receptor's source is a human donor who received a COVID-19 vaccine. The input for sequencing was CD4+ T cells from PBMCs cultured with SARS-CoV-2 spike peptides, taken before COVID-19 vaccination. CDR3 loop: CASSYSQDTKQFF. As DNA, the CDR3 is TGTGCCAGCAGTTACAGCCAGGACACCAAGCAGTTCTTC.